These 32 T cell receptor beta chains share one sample of origin, sequenced in a study of cytomegalovirus exposure and HLA in healthy donors. Primers included in the PCR were 60 Vbeta and 13 Jbeta primers. Assay: immunoSEQ multiplex PCR; the TCRdb copy retains only in-frame clones and omits some. In total, the table holds over 70,000 clones. Material: PBMCs. The origin of the receptors is a woman between 35 and 50 years old in good health and CMV-seropositive.

The rearrangement uses TRBV9 and TRBJ2-7; 12 nucleotides line up with TRBD2. Trimming cost V 1 base and J 3 bases; bases outside gene matches: 5. CDR1 and CDR2 (germline): SGDLS, YYNGEE. The CDR3 is 16 residues long. The chain's CDR3 is CASSVSGTSGLYEQYF. The DNA of the CDR3 is TGTGCCAGCAGCGTATCCGGGACTAGCGGGCTCTACGAGCAGTACTTC. The full variable domain, completed using reference TRBV9 and TRBJ2-7, is DSGVTQTPKHLITATGQRVTLRCSPRSGDLSVYWYQQSLDQGLQFLIQYYNGEERAKGNILERFSAQQFPDLHSELNLSSLELGDSALYFCASSVSGTSGLYEQYFGPGTRLTVT.

This sequence joins TRBV2 and TRBJ2-5; 8 nucleotides align to TRBD2. Trimming took 4 bases from V and 3 from J; bases not matched to a gene: 4. The CDR3 spans 14 residues. Per the germline V gene, CDR1 is SNHLY and CDR2 is FYNNEI. CDR3 coding DNA: TGTGCCAGCAGTGTTACAGCGGGAGAAGAGACCCAGTACTTC. This gives the protein CASSVTAGEETQYF.

This rearrangement joins TRBV7-9 to TRBJ2-7, with 11 bases aligning to TRBD2. Unmatched junction bases numbered 19, after V lost 5 bases and J lost 7 bases. Germline CDR1 and CDR2: SEHNR and FQNEAQ (reference sequence). The CDR3 sequence is 18 residues long. The CDR3 bases are TGTGCCAGCAGCCGCTCCGATCGGGCTAGCGGGGGGAAAAGTGAGCAGTACTTC. Its translation is CASSRSDRASGGKSEQYF. The full variable domain, rest sourced from reference TRBV7-9 and TRBJ2-7, is DTGVSQNPRHKITKRGQNVTFRCDPISEHNRLYWYRQTLGQGPEFLTYFQNEAQLEKSRLLSDRFSAERPKGSFSTLEIQRTEQGDSAMYLCASSRSDRASGGKSEQYFGPGTRLTVT.

This chain connects TRBV29-1 to TRBJ1-2; D is uncertain. The ends were cut back, 7 bases at V and 4 bases at J, with 13 bases in the middle. The CDR3 runs 12 residues. Germline CDR1 is SQVTM and CDR2 is ANQGSEA. The CDR3 reads CSGDMTPYGYTF. The CDR3 DNA follows: TGCAGCGGAGACATGACGCCCTATGGCTACACCTTC.

The chain employs TRBV6-5 and TRBJ1-2, with 9 bases identical to TRBD1. The CDR3 covers 13 residues. Trimming cost V 5 bases and J 8 bases; bases outside gene matches: 6. CDR1 and CDR2 from the germline V gene are MNHEY and SVGAGI. Here the CDR3 reads CASSRTGVGGYTF. The CDR3 nucleotides are TGTGCCAGCAGTCGGACAGGGGTCGGAGGCTACACCTTC.

The J gene is TRBJ2-5, the V gene TRBV10-3; D is possibly TRBD1 or TRBD2 (5 bases each). The J call is doubtful: the DNA matches TRBJ2-7 better. The V gene's germline CDR1 is ENHRY and CDR2 SYGVKD. The CDR3 length is 16 residues. This CDR3 is CAISAPDRGQDYEQYF. CDR3 nucleotide sequence: TGTGCCATCAGTGCCCCCGACCGGGGCCAGGACTACGAGCAGTACTTC.

The rearrangement joins TRBV15 to TRBJ2-6; D ambiguous. Looked up from germline, CDR1 is LNHNV and CDR2 is YYDKDF (reference sequence). This CDR3 has 15 residues. Trimming stripped 3 bases from V and 1 base from J, with 7 bases between. CDR3 sequence: CATSRIRSGANVLTF. The DNA of the CDR3 is TGTGCCACCAGCAGGATCCGGTCTGGGGCCAACGTCCTGACTTTC.

The chain links TRBV19 to TRBJ2-2; the D gene is possibly TRBD2 (5 bases). Trimming took 7 bases from V and 3 from J, leaving 12 bases between them. The length of the CDR3 is 14 residues. The V gene's germline CDR1 is LNHDA and CDR2 SQIVND (reference sequence). The CDR3 DNA reads as TGTGCCAGTAAAGAGGGTCAGGACACCGGGGAGCTGTTTTTT. It encodes CASKEGQDTGELFF.

Here the CDR3 DNA reads TGTGCCAGCAGCACGACAGGCGGTGGCTACACCTTC. Translating gives CASSTTGGGYTF. The genes are TRBV28 and TRBJ1-2; D is possibly TRBD1 (6 bases). Germline loops: CDR1 MDHEN, CDR2 SYDVKM. The CDR3 covers 12 residues. Deletions cut 6 bases from V and 7 bases from J, with 12 bases between.

The chain employs TRBV7-2 and TRBJ1-2; D might be TRBD1 (6 bases). This CDR3 region has 13 residues. Germline CDR1 SGHTA, CDR2 FQGNSA. V lost 6 bases and J 2 bases, leaving 10 bases between the germline ends. The CDR3 spells CASRITGNYGYTF. The CDR3 bases are TGTGCCAGCAGGATAACAGGGAACTATGGCTACACCTTC.

The chain employs TRBV10-3 and TRBJ1-3; the match to TRBD1 covers 7 bases. The CDR3 totals 16 residues. Germline CDR1 is ENHRY and CDR2 is SYGVKD. Losses at the gene ends were 5 bases for V and 1 base for J; bases not matched to a gene: 8. CDR3 sequence reads: CAISWGDSGSGNTIYF. The CDR3 coding sequence is TGTGCCATCAGTTGGGGGGACAGTGGATCTGGAAACACCATATATTTT.

The chain is built from TRBV5-1 and TRBJ2-5; 8 bases fit TRBD1. The CDR3 covers 14 residues. V shed 4 bases and J 5 bases; nucleotides not matched to a gene: 7. Germline V lookup: CDR1 SGHRS, CDR2 YFSETQ. The CDR3 is CASSLGQGRETQYF. CDR3 bases: TGCGCCAGCAGCCTTGGACAGGGCCGGGAGACCCAGTACTTC.

The CDR3 here is CASSLIGGGNYGYTF. DNA for the CDR3: TGTGCCAGCAGCTTAATCGGGGGAGGCAACTATGGCTACACCTTC. This chain uses TRBV7-2 with TRBJ1-2, with a tentative D call TRBD1 (5 bases). The CDR3 covers 15 residues. The germline V gene has CDR1 SGHTA and CDR2 FQGNSA. The V end lost 2 bases, the J end lost 2 bases, and 12 bases lay between the germline ends.

The rearrangement links TRBV5-4 to TRBJ1-5; D might be TRBD1 (5 bases). V was pared by 4 bases and J by 5 bases, with 19 bases between. This CDR3 contains 16 residues. Germline V gene sequence: CDR1 SGHNT, CDR2 YYREEE (reference sequence). DNA for the CDR3: TGTGCCAGCAGCCAGCAAAGACAGATGGGTCATCAGCCCCAGCATTTT. Its translation is CASSQQRQMGHQPQHF.

The chain combines TRBV5-1 with TRBJ2-5; D is unclear. Trimming left V 0 bases short and J 4 bases short, with 16 bases between. Germline-derived CDR1 and CDR2 are SGHRS and YFSETQ. The CDR3 length is 16 residues. CDR3 nucleotide sequence: TGCGCCAGCAGCTTGGCGGTTGCGGCCACGGGAGAGACCCAGTACTTC. Its protein is CASSLAVAATGETQYF.

The chain recombines TRBV15 with TRBJ1-2, with a weak D call TRBD1 (5 bases). V lost 3 bases and J 8 bases, leaving 19 bases between the germline ends. The germline V gene has CDR1 LNHNV and CDR2 YYDKDF (reference sequence). This CDR3 contains 15 residues. The CDR3 spells CATSSGRRAPGGYTF. The CDR3 DNA follows: TGTGCCACCAGCAGTGGCAGGAGGGCGCCAGGGGGCTACACCTTC.

The chain uses TRBV18 and TRBJ2-7; 11 bases are a match to TRBD2. The CDR3 consists of 15 residues. Germline trimming cut 2 bases from V and 6 bases from J; bases unmatched to any gene: 6. Germline V gene sequence: CDR1 KGHSH, CDR2 LQKENI. The CDR3 DNA is TGTGCCAGCTCACCAAGTACTAGCGGGAGAGGCGAGCAGTACTTC. Translating it yields CASSPSTSGRGEQYF.

The gene calls are TRBV28 and TRBJ1-5; D is unclear. This CDR3 has 14 amino acids. Germline values: CDR1 MDHEN, CDR2 SYDVKM. Trimming cost V 6 bases and J 7 bases, with 16 bases left between them. The CDR3 nucleotides read TGTGCCAGCAGCCCCGGAGGGAGGAACCAGCCCCAGCATTTT. It codes for CASSPGGRNQPQHF. Variable domain in full (rest from reference TRBV28 and TRBJ1-5): DVKVTQSSRYLVKRTGEKVFLECVQDMDHENMFWYRQDPGLGLRLIYFSYDVKMKEKGDIPEGYSVSREKKERFSLILESASTNQTSMYLCASSPGGRNQPQHFGDGTRLSIL.

J is TRBJ2-1 and V is TRBV5-1, with 14 bases fitting TRBD2. The CDR3 runs 16 residues. Unmatched junction bases numbered 5, after V lost 0 bases and J lost 9 bases. CDR1 is SGHRS and CDR2 is YFSETQ in the germline V gene. The CDR3 here is CASSLEGLAGAGEQFF. The DNA of the CDR3 is TGCGCCAGCAGCTTGGAGGGACTAGCGGGAGCGGGTGAGCAGTTCTTC.

The chain combines TRBV6-6 with TRBJ1-5, with 8 bases fitting TRBD1. Trimming removed 2 bases from V and 4 bases from J; junction bases left unmatched: 4. The germline CDR1 and CDR2 sequences are MNHNY and SVGAGI (reference sequence). The CDR3 covers 15 residues. CDR3 loop: CASSYRDRQNQPQHF. CDR3 in DNA: TGTGCCAGCAGTTACCGGGACAGGCAAAATCAGCCCCAGCATTTT.

This chain joins TRBV21-1 and TRBJ1-3. TRBV21-1 is shown as a pseudogene. The CDR3 is made up of 14 amino acids. CDR3 residues: CATRSASLGNTIYF. Here the CDR3 DNA reads TGTGCCACCCGATCCGCTAGCCTGGGAAACACCATATATTTT.

The chain recombines TRBV7-8 with TRBJ2-7; 9 nucleotides align to TRBD1. Germline CDR1 SGHVS, CDR2 FQNEAQ. Trimming cost V 6 bases and J 4 bases; bases outside gene matches: 13. The CDR3 is made up of 16 amino acids. In DNA form, the CDR3 reads TGTGCCAGCAGTCCTCCTCCGGACAGGGGATATTACGAGCAGTACTTC. This encodes CASSPPPDRGYYEQYF.

The genes are TRBV27 and TRBJ1-2, with 10 bases identical to TRBD1. The CDR3 has 13 residues. Germline CDR1 MNHEY, CDR2 SMNVEV (reference sequence). After removal of 5 bases from V and 8 bases from J, the junction contained 5 bases not matched to a gene. The CDR3 reads CASSLGQGYGYTF. The DNA of the CDR3 is TGTGCCAGCAGTCTGGGACAGGGGTACGGCTACACCTTC.

This chain's CDR3 is CASSPGAGMGTEAFF. In DNA, the CDR3 is TGTGCCAGCTCACCAGGCGCAGGGATGGGTACTGAAGCTTTCTTT. The chain uses TRBV18 and TRBJ1-1; D perhaps matches TRBD1 (5 bases). Germline V gives CDR1 KGHSH, CDR2 LQKENI. The CDR3 extends over 15 amino acids. V was shortened by 2 bases and J by 5 bases, with 15 bases between the two germline ends.

This chain uses TRBV4-2 with TRBJ2-2, with D possibly matching TRBD1 (6 bases). Trimming removed 3 bases at V and 0 bases at J, with 14 bases between. The CDR3 is made up of 17 amino acids. CDR1 is LGHNA and CDR2 is YNFKEQ in the germline V gene. The CDR3 sequence is CASSHTPDRSNTGELFF. The CDR3 bases are TGTGCCAGCAGCCATACCCCGGACAGATCGAACACCGGGGAGCTGTTTTTT.

The chain has TRBV14 and TRBJ2-3; D is uncertain. V was shortened by 1 base and J by 0 bases, with 8 bases between the two germline ends. This CDR3 has 15 residues. Germline V lookup: CDR1 SGHDN, CDR2 FVKESK. CDR3 loop: CASSQAPSSTDTQYF. The DNA of the CDR3 is TGTGCCAGCAGCCAAGCCCCCTCCAGCACAGATACGCAGTATTTT.

CDR3 DNA: TGTGCCAGTAGTATGTCAGGGCCCGAGCTGTTTTTT. Translating gives CASSMSGPELFF. The chain links TRBV19 to TRBJ2-2; the D gene is possibly TRBD1 (5 bases). Germline V gene lookup returns CDR1 LNHDA and CDR2 SQIVND (reference sequence). This CDR3 is built from 12 residues. Trimming shortened V by 3 bases and J by 11 bases, and 10 bases separated the two germline ends.

The genes are TRBV6-5 and TRBJ1-6, with 9 bases that match TRBD1. The CDR3 is made up of 15 amino acids. V lost 6 bases to trimming and J lost 7 bases; unmatched junction nucleotides: 7. The germline V gene has CDR1 MNHEY and CDR2 SVGAGI. CDR3: CASSRTGTGNSPLHF. DNA of the CDR3: TGTGCCAGCAGCCGAACCGGGACAGGGAATTCACCCCTCCACTTT.

The V gene is TRBV10-3, the J gene TRBJ2-3, with 15 nucleotides matching TRBD2. Trimming cost V 0 bases and J 3 bases; bases outside gene matches: 10. CDR1 ENHRY and CDR2 SYGVKD come from the germline V gene. The CDR3 has 20 amino acids. The chain's CDR3 is CAISESIGLAGGPRTDTQYF. In DNA, the CDR3 is TGTGCCATCAGTGAGTCGATCGGACTAGCGGGGGGGCCGAGGACAGATACGCAGTATTTT.

The chain links TRBV6-5 to TRBJ2-5, with 8 bases fitting TRBD2. The CDR3 loop spans 14 amino acids. V shed 6 bases, J shed 5 bases, and the junction held 8 bases outside the gene matches. The V gene's germline CDR1 is MNHEY and CDR2 SVGAGI. This CDR3 reads CASSTGGSWETQYF. As DNA, the CDR3 is TGTGCCAGCAGCACGGGGGGGTCTTGGGAGACCCAGTACTTC.

V is TRBV27 and J is TRBJ2-7; TRBD2 aligns across 8 bases. The CDR3 is 18 residues long. The germline gives CDR1 MNHEY, CDR2 SMNVEV (reference sequence). After removal of 4 bases from V and 2 bases from J, the junction contained 16 bases not matched to a gene. The CDR3 reads CASSSPVRSRRGAYEQYF. In nucleotides, the CDR3 is TGTGCCAGCAGTTCCCCTGTACGTTCGAGGCGGGGGGCCTACGAGCAGTACTTC.

The chain recombines TRBV5-1 with TRBJ1-1, with a tentative D call TRBD1 (6 bases). The CDR3 runs to 14 residues. Trimming stripped 4 bases from V and 0 bases from J, with 10 bases between. The germline V gene encodes CDR1 SGHRS and CDR2 YFSETQ. The CDR3 region is CASSNTGLNTEAFF. CDR3 coding DNA: TGCGCCAGCAGCAATACAGGGTTGAACACTGAAGCTTTCTTT. Supplemented by reference TRBV5-1 and TRBJ1-1, the full variable domain reads KAGVTQTPRYLIKTRGQQVTLSCSPISGHRSVSWYQQTPGQGLQFLFEYFSETQRNKGNFPGRFSGRQFSNSRSEMNVSTLELGDSALYLCASSNTGLNTEAFFGQGTRLTVV.